The T cell receptor (beta chain) under discussion was sequenced for a study of cytomegalovirus exposure and HLA in healthy donors. As regards this clone: What it binds is unknown.

With 60 Vbeta and 13 Jbeta primers, the PCR was carried out. TCRdb's table, derived via immunoSEQ multiplex PCR, lists solely in-frame clones and lacks some. The sample records over 150,000 clones, around 85% being singletons. General study points: A later analysis reported that several of the most significant clusters appeared to be linked to common viral pathogens, among them Epstein-Barr virus. Within the data, a cluster of highly shared sequence variants was likely a sequencing artifact. The presence/absence work took it that sequencing depth was about the same across donors.

Input material: PBMCs. The receptor's source is a human donor in good health.

In DNA, the CDR3 is TGTGCCAGTAGTACGGGAACAGAGGACATTCAGTACTTC. It specifies CASSTGTEDIQYF. The V gene is TRBV19, the J gene TRBJ2-4, with a tentative D call TRBD2 (5 bases). Trimming cost V 4 bases and J 8 bases, with 12 bases left between them. The CDR3 sequence is 13 residues long. CDR1 is LNHDA and CDR2 is SQIVND in the germline V gene (reference sequence).